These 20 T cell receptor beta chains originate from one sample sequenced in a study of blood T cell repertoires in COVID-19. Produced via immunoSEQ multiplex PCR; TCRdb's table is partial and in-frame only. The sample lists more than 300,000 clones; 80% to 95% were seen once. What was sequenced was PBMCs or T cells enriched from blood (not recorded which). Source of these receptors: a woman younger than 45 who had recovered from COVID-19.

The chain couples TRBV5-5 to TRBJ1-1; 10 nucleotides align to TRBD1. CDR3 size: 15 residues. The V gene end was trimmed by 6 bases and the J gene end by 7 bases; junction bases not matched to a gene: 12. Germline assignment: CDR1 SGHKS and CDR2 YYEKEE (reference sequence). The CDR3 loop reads CASTRGQGKSGEAFF. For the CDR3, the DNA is TGTGCCAGCACCAGGGGACAGGGGAAAAGCGGTGAAGCTTTCTTT.

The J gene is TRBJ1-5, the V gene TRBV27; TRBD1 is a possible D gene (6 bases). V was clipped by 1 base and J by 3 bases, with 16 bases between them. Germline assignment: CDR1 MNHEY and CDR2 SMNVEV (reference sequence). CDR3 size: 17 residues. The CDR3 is CASSLWAEQGVNQPQHF. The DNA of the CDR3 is TGTGCCAGCAGTTTATGGGCCGAACAGGGTGTCAATCAGCCCCAGCATTTT.

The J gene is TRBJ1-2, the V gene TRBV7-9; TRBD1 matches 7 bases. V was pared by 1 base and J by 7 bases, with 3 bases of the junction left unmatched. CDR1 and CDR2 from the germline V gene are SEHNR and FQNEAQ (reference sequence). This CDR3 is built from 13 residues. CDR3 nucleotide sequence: TGTGCCAGCAGCTTAGAGACAGGGCCTGGCTACACCTTC. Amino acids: CASSLETGPGYTF.

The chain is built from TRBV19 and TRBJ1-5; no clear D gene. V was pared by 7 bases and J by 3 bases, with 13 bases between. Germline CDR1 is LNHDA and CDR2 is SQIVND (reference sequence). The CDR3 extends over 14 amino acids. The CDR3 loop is CASTTTGPNQPQHF. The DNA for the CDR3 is TGTGCCAGTACGACTACTGGGCCCAATCAGCCCCAGCATTTT.

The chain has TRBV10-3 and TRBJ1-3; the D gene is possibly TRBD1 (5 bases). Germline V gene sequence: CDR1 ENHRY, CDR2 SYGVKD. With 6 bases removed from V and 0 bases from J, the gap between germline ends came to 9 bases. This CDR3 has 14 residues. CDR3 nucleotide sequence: TGTGCCATCAGGGGGCGGGACTCTGGAAACACCATATATTTT. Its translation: CAIRGRDSGNTIYF.

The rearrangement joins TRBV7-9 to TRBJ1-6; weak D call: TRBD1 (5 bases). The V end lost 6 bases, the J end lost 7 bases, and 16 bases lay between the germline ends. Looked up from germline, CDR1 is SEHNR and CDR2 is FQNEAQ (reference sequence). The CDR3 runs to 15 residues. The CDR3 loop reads CASRPDSPTNSPLHF. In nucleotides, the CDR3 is TGTGCCAGCAGACCCGACAGCCCCACGAATTCACCCCTCCACTTT. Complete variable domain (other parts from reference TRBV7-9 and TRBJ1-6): DTGVSQNPRHKITKRGQNVTFRCDPISEHNRLYWYRQTLGQGPEFLTYFQNEAQLEKSRLLSDRFSAERPKGSFSTLEIQRTEQGDSAMYLCASRPDSPTNSPLHFGNGTRLTVT.

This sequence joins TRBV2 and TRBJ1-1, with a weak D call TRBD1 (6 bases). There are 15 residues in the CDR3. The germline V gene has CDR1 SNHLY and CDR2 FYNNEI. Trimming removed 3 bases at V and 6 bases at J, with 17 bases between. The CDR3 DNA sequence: TGTGCCAGCAGTGAGTTTACAGGGAAGGTCGCTGAAGCTTTCTTT. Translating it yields CASSEFTGKVAEAFF.

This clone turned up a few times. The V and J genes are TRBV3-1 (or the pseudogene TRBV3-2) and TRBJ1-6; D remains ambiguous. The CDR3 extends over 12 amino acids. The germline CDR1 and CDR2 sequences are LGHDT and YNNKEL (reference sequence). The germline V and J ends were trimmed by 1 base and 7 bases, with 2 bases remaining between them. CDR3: CASSQVNSPLHF. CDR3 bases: TGTGCCAGCAGCCAAGTAAATTCACCCCTCCACTTT.

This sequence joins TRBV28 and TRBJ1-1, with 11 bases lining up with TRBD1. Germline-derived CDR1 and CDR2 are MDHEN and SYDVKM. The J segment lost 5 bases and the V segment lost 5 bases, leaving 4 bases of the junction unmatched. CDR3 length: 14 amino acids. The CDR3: CASSVGTGGTEAFF. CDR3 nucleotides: TGTGCCAGCAGTGTCGGGACAGGGGGGACTGAAGCTTTCTTT. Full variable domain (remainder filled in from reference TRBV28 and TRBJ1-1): DVKVTQSSRYLVKRTGEKVFLECVQDMDHENMFWYRQDPGLGLRLIYFSYDVKMKEKGDIPEGYSVSREKKERFSLILESASTNQTSMYLCASSVGTGGTEAFFGQGTRLTVV.

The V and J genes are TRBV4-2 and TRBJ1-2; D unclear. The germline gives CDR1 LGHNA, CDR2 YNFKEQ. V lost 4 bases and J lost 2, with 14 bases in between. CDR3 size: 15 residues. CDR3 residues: CASSPTLGLNYGYTF. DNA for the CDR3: TGTGCCAGCAGCCCGACACTAGGTTTAAACTATGGCTACACCTTC.

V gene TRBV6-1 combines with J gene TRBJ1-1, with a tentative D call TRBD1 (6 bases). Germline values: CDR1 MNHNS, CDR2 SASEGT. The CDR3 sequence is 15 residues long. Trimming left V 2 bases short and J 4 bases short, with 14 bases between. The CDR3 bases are TGTGCCAGCAGTGAATTACGGGGACATCGCACTGAAGCTTTCTTT. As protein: CASSELRGHRTEAFF.

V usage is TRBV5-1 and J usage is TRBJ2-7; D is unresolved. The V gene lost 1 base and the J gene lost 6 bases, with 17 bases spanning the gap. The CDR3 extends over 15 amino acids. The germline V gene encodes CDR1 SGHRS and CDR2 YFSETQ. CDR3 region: CASSLTLPTHSEQYF. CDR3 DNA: TGCGCCAGCAGCTTGACCCTTCCTACCCATAGCGAGCAGTACTTC.

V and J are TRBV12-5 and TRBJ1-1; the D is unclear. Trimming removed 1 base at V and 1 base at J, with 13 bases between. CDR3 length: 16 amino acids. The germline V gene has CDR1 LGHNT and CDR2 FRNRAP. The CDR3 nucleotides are TGTGCTAGTGGTTTGGGCTGGGCAGGCACGAACACTGAAGCTTTCTTT. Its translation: CASGLGWAGTNTEAFF.

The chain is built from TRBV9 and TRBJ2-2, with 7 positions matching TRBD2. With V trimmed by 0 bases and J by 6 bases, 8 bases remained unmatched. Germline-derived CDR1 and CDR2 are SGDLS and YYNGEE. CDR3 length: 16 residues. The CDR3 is CASSVGGLAVSGELFF. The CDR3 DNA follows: TGTGCCAGCAGCGTAGGAGGCCTAGCGGTCTCCGGGGAGCTGTTTTTT.

CDR3 in DNA: TGTGCCAGCAACCCTAGGAGAGCGGCCGACGAGCAGTACTTC. Protein: CASNPRRAADEQYF. The chain joins TRBV2 to TRBJ2-7, with D perhaps matching TRBD2 (5 bases). Per the germline V gene, CDR1 is SNHLY and CDR2 is FYNNEI. Trimming took 7 bases from V and 5 from J, leaving 18 bases between them. The CDR3 has 14 amino acids.

As DNA, the CDR3 is TGTGCCAGCAGCATCCGACCCCCTACAGGCCATACGACTTACTCTGGAAACACCATATATTTT. Translation gives CASSIRPPTGHTTYSGNTIYF. The chain uses TRBV27 and TRBJ1-3, with D tentatively TRBD1 (5 bases). V was shortened by 6 bases and J by 0 bases, with 30 bases between the two germline ends. Per germline, CDR1 MNHEY and CDR2 SMNVEV (reference sequence). The CDR3 runs to 21 residues.

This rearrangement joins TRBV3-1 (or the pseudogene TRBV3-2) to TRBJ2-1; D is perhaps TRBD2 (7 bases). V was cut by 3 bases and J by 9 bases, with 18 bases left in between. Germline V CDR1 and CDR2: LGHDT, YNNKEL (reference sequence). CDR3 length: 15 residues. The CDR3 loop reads CASSHGMGGAFEQFF. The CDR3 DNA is TGTGCCAGCAGCCACGGGATGGGGGGGGCCTTTGAGCAGTTCTTC.

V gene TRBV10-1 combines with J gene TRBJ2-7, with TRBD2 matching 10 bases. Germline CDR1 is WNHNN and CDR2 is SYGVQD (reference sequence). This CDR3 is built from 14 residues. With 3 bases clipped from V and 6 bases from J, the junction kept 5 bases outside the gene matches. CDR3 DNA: TGCGCCAGCAGTGAAGAGCGGGAGGGCCTCGAGCAGTACTTC. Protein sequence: CASSEEREGLEQYF.

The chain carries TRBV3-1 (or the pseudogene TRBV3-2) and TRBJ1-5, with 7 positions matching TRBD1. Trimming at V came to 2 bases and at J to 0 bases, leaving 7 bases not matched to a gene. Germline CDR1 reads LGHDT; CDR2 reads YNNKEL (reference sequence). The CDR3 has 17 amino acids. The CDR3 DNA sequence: TGTGCCAGCAGCCAACCCCGACAGGGTTGTAGCAATCAGCCCCAGCATTTT. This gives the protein CASSQPRQGCSNQPQHF.

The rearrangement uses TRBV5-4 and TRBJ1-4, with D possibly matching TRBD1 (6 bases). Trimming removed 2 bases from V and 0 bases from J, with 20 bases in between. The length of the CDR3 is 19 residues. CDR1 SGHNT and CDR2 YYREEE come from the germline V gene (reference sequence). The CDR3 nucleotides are TGTGCCAGCAGCTTCAAAATTGGTCTGGACAGTGCAACTAATGAAAAACTGTTTTTT. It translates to CASSFKIGLDSATNEKLFF.